These T cell receptor beta chains were read from a single sample in a study of blood T cell repertoires in COVID-19. Only in-frame clones appear in the TCRdb table, and some are missing; sequencing was by immunoSEQ multiplex PCR. Among under 200,000 clones, 83% were seen once, and the ten largest hold around 6.5%. Sequenced sample: peripheral blood. Receptor source: a woman in her forties with acute or convalescent COVID-19. CDR3s include the opening cysteine and the closing phenylalanine or tryptophan. The order of the fields is V gene, J gene, clone size, CDR3 protein. Not every row has a clone size; where given, it reads once, few, many or a size class.

V gene: TRBV5-4; J gene: TRBJ2-5; clone size: NA; CDR3 protein: CASSLLIRGGETQYF
V gene: TRBV6-4; J gene: TRBJ1-1; clone size: NA; CDR3 protein: CASGADLNTEAFF
V gene: TRBV6-2/TRBV6-3; J gene: TRBJ2-7; clone size: NA; CDR3 protein: CASSYSGAGQYF
V gene: TRBV2; J gene: TRBJ1-4; clone size: once; CDR3 protein: CASSPQGTNEKLFF
V gene: TRBV9; J gene: TRBJ1-3; clone size: NA; CDR3 protein: CASSPAVNSGNTIYF
V gene: TRBV10-1; J gene: TRBJ2-7; clone size: NA; CDR3 protein: CASSGQRQYEQYF
V gene: TRBV19; J gene: TRBJ2-7; clone size: NA; CDR3 protein: CASTLGAGAGEQYF
V gene: TRBV5-1; J gene: TRBJ1-1; clone size: NA; CDR3 protein: CASTTGGLGEAFF
V gene: TRBV28; J gene: TRBJ2-3; clone size: NA; CDR3 protein: CASSPKHAGAQYF
V gene: TRBV7-2; J gene: TRBJ1-6; clone size: NA; CDR3 protein: CASSPSSPLHF